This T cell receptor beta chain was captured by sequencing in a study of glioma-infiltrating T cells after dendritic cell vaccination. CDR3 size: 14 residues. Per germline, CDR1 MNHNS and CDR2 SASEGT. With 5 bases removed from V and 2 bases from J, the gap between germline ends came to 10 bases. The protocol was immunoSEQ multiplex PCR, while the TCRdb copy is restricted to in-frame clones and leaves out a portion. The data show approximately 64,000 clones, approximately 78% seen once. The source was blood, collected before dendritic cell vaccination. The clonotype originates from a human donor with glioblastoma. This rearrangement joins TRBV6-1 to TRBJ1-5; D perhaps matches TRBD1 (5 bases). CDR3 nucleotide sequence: TGTGCCAGCAGTACCCAGGGCCGCAATCAGCCCCAGCATTTT. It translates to CASSTQGRNQPQHF.